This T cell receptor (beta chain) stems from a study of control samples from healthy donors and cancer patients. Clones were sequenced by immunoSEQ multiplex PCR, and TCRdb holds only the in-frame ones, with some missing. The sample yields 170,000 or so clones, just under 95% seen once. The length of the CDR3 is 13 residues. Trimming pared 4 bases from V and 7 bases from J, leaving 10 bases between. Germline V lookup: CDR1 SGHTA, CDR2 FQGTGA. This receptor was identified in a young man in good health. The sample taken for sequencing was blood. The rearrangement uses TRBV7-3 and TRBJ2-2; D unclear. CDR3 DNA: TGTGCCAGCAGCTCCCAACCCGACGGGGAGCTGTTTTTT. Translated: CASSSQPDGELFF. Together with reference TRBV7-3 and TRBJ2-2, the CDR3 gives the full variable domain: GAGVSQTPSNKVTEKGKYVELRCDPISGHTALYWYRQSLGQGPEFLIYFQGTGAADDSGLPNDRFFAVRPEGSVSTLKIQRTERGDSAVYLCASSSQPDGELFFGEGSRLTVL.